The clone carrying this TCR beta chain was seen at least ten times. The data originate from a study of early T cells in non-severe SARS-CoV-2 infection. Between the trimmed V and J ends, which lost 3 bases and 8 bases, there was a span of 8 bases. Germline CDR1 MDHEN, CDR2 SYDVKM. The CDR3 runs 12 residues. Unique molecular identifiers tagged individual cDNA molecules. TCRdb passed the 5' RACE reads through MiXCR, listing each CDR3 protein once. Of 26,000 or so distinct CDR3 sequences listed, roughly 6% are singletons. The receptor was derived from an adult who was a healthcare worker with PCR-confirmed SARS-CoV-2 infection or an uninfected control (not recorded which). This chain connects TRBV28 to TRBJ2-1; possible D gene TRBD2, 6 bases. Sequencing used whole blood. This CDR3 reads CASSLGRYEQFF. DNA of the CDR3: TGTGCCAGCAGTTTGGGGAGGTATGAGCAGTTCTTC. Full variable domain (missing parts from reference TRBV28 and TRBJ2-1): DVKVTQSSRYLVKRTGEKVFLECVQDMDHENMFWYRQDPGLGLRLIYFSYDVKMKEKGDIPEGYSVSREKKERFSLILESASTNQTSMYLCASSLGRYEQFFGPGTRLTVL.